The next 25 T cell receptor beta chains were all read from a single sample in a study of T cells in Graves' hyperthyroidism and ophthalmopathy. Amplified TCR beta CDR3 regions derived from RNA transcripts. Using the HTBI primer set, a first-round RT-PCR was run on the TCR CDR3. TCRdb recomputed calls from the multiplex PCR reads with MiXCR, one row per CDR3 protein. The table lists approximately 520,000 distinct CDR3 sequences, approximately 25% of them singletons. Source material: blood. All receptors derive from a woman aged 25 to 39 with Graves' ophthalmopathy.

V usage is TRBV15 and J usage is TRBJ2-7, with 9 nucleotides matching TRBD1. CDR1 and CDR2 from the germline V gene are LNHNV and YYDKDF (reference sequence). CDR3 length equals 14 residues. J was trimmed by 2 bases and V by 8 bases; bases with no gene match: 7. The CDR3: CATATGGDAYEQYF. The CDR3, as DNA: TGTGCCACCGCTACAGGGGGCGATGCCTACGAGCAGTACTTC.

This clonotype was recorded many times. This chain connects TRBV7-2 to TRBJ1-1; D call uncertain. Germline-derived CDR1 and CDR2 are SGHTA and FQGNSA. The germline V and J ends were trimmed by 2 bases and 1 base, with 11 bases remaining between them. The CDR3 loop spans 15 amino acids. The CDR3 coding sequence is TGTGCCAGCAGCTTAAGAGGGTTAACGAACACTGAAGCTTTCTTT. Translation: CASSLRGLTNTEAFF. Full variable domain (missing parts from reference TRBV7-2 and TRBJ1-1): GAGVSQSPSNKVTEKGKDVELRCDPISGHTALYWYRQSLGQGLEFLIYFQGNSAPDKSGLPSDRFSAERTGGSVSTLTIQRTQQEDSAVYLCASSLRGLTNTEAFFGQGTRLTVV.

This clonotype was seen ten or more times. CDR3 sequence: CSAGDRPYEQYF. In DNA, the CDR3 is TGCAGTGCCGGGGACAGACCCTACGAGCAGTACTTC. This chain uses TRBV20-1 with TRBJ2-7; the match to TRBD1 covers 7 bases. Trimming at V came to 6 bases and at J to 2 bases, leaving 4 bases not matched to a gene. From germline, CDR1 is DFQATT and CDR2 SNEGSKA (reference sequence). This CDR3 is 12 amino acids long.

This clonotype was detected only once. The chain uses TRBV11-2 and TRBJ1-6; D is unclear. Germline values: CDR1 SGHAT, CDR2 FQNNGV. The CDR3 covers 14 residues. V lost 1 base to trimming and J lost 1 base, with 2 bases between them. In DNA, the CDR3 is TGTGCCAGCAGCTTAGTTTCCTATAATTCACCCCTCCACTTT. Protein: CASSLVSYNSPLHF.

In its sample, this clonotype was seen many times. This chain joins TRBV27 and TRBJ1-1; D remains ambiguous. V lost 5 bases, J lost 0 bases, and 13 bases lay in between. The CDR3 extends over 15 amino acids. The V gene's germline CDR1 is MNHEY and CDR2 SMNVEV (reference sequence). CDR3 sequence: CASSPLDQMNTEAFF. The CDR3 nucleotides read TGTGCCAGCAGTCCACTTGATCAGATGAACACTGAAGCTTTCTTT.

This clonotype was recorded at least ten times. The CDR3 sequence: CASMQGGETQYF. As DNA, the CDR3 is TGTGCCAGTATGCAGGGTGGCGAGACCCAGTACTTC. V is TRBV19 and J is TRBJ2-5, with a tentative D call TRBD1 (5 bases). Germline V gene lookup returns CDR1 LNHDA and CDR2 SQIVND (reference sequence). Trimming shortened V by 7 bases and J by 5 bases, and 11 bases separated the two germline ends. The CDR3 runs 12 residues. The full variable domain, its missing parts supplied by reference TRBV19 and TRBJ2-5, is DGGITQSPKYLFRKEGQNVTLSCEQNLNHDAMYWYRQDPGQGLRLIYYSQIVNDFQKGDIAEGYSVSREKKESFPLTVTSAQKNPTAFYLCASMQGGETQYFGPGTRLLVL.

There are many counts of this clonotype. V usage is TRBV6-2 or TRBV6-3 and J usage is TRBJ1-5; D is undetermined. This CDR3 contains 14 residues. Trimming removed 9 bases from V and 2 bases from J, with 14 bases in between. Germline assignment: CDR1 MNHEY and CDR2 SVGEGT. The CDR3 protein is CARGSGNGNQPQHF. The CDR3 coding sequence is TGTGCCAGGGGTTCGGGGAATGGCAATCAGCCCCAGCATTTT.

As regards this clonotype: Since a much larger clone is just one base distant, this may be a read error. The chain recombines TRBV19 with TRBJ1-5; possible D gene TRBD1, 6 bases. The CDR3 is made up of 15 amino acids. In germline, CDR1 is LNHDA, CDR2 SQIVND (reference sequence). CDR3 coding DNA: TGTGCCAGTAGTAGCACAGGGAGGAACAATCAGCCCCAGCAGTTT. Translation gives CASSSTGRNNQPQQF.

J is TRBJ1-2 and V is TRBV27; D possibly corresponds to TRBD1 (6 bases). The germline V gene encodes CDR1 MNHEY and CDR2 SMNVEV (reference sequence). The CDR3 consists of 16 residues. Trimming stripped 6 bases from V and 0 bases from J, with 17 bases between. CDR3 coding DNA: TGTGCCAGCAGGGCAAGAACAGGGATCACTAACTATGGCTACACCTTC. Translation: CASRARTGITNYGYTF.

The chain uses TRBV12-3 or TRBV12-4 and TRBJ2-7; no firm D call. CDR3 length: 13 amino acids. V lost 6 bases to trimming and J lost 2 bases, with 11 bases between them. The CDR3 spells CASSPTPTYEQYF. The CDR3 coding sequence is TGTGCCAGCAGCCCTACCCCCACCTACGAGCAGTACTTC.

This clonotype was counted at least ten times. The rearrangement joins TRBV12-3 or TRBV12-4 to TRBJ2-3, with 14 bases aligning to TRBD2. J was trimmed by 2 bases and V by 4 bases; bases with no gene match: 5. This CDR3 is 17 amino acids long. The CDR3 loop is CASSSRTSGGSTDTQYF. The CDR3 region has the DNA TGTGCCAGCAGTTCCCGGACTAGCGGGGGGTCCACAGATACGCAGTATTTT.

This clonotype showed up many times. The chain is built from TRBV4-2 and TRBJ1-5, with no clear D. CDR1 is LGHNA, CDR2 YNFKEQ, per germline. Trimming removed 0 bases from V and 2 bases from J, with 8 bases in between. The CDR3 is made up of 15 amino acids. CDR3 in DNA: TGTGCCAGCAGCCAAGATTGGGGAGGCAATCAGCCCCAGCATTTT. This sequence encodes CASSQDWGGNQPQHF.

J is TRBJ1-1 and V is TRBV6-1; D gene unclear. Trimming took 1 base from V and 7 from J, leaving 7 bases between them. Per germline, CDR1 MNHNS and CDR2 SASEGT. The CDR3 has 12 amino acids. The CDR3 here is CASSEEALEAFF. CDR3 DNA sequence: TGTGCCAGCAGTGAAGAGGCACTTGAAGCTTTCTTT.

In its sample, this clonotype was seen many times. The chain uses TRBV6-1 and TRBJ1-1; TRBD1 might be the D (6 bases). Trimming removed 3 bases at V and 0 bases at J, with 11 bases between. Germline V CDR1 and CDR2: MNHNS, SASEGT. This CDR3 is built from 15 residues. The CDR3 region is CASSDRGQMNTEAFF. CDR3 nucleotide sequence: TGTGCCAGCAGTGACCGAGGACAGATGAACACTGAAGCTTTCTTT.

The chain carries TRBV29-1 and TRBJ2-5, with D perhaps TRBD1 or TRBD2 (6 bases each). Trimming pared 5 bases from V and 2 bases from J, leaving 15 bases between. Germline lookup yields CDR1 SQVTM and CDR2 ANQGSEA. The CDR3 has 14 residues. CDR3 bases: TGCAGCGTTTCAAGGGGGGTAGGGCAAGAGACCCAGTACTTC. It encodes CSVSRGVGQETQYF.

This clonotype came up many times. The chain carries TRBV27 and TRBJ2-7; unclear D gene. Germline V gene lookup returns CDR1 MNHEY and CDR2 SMNVEV (reference sequence). Trimming shortened V by 5 bases and J by 0 bases, and 8 bases separated the two germline ends. This CDR3 is built from 13 residues. The CDR3 coding sequence is TGTGCCAGCAGTCAACAGCTCTCCTACGAGCAGTACTTC. This codes for CASSQQLSYEQYF.

The V gene is TRBV12-3 or TRBV12-4, the J gene TRBJ2-5; D tentatively reads TRBD1 or TRBD2 (7 bases each). The ends were cut back, 4 bases at V and 5 bases at J, with 20 bases in the middle. The CDR3 is made up of 16 amino acids. The CDR3 region has the DNA TGTGCCAGCAGTTCCCCTCGGGGAGGGGGCCATGAGACCCAGTACTTC. Its translation is CASSSPRGGGHETQYF.

This sequence joins TRBV20-1 and TRBJ1-1; the D is unclear. Deletions cut 3 bases from V and 1 base from J, with 9 bases between. Germline CDR1 and CDR2: DFQATT and SNEGSKA (reference sequence). This CDR3 spans 13 amino acids. The CDR3 loop reads CSASPHSNTEAFF. CDR3 in DNA: TGCAGTGCTAGTCCCCATTCGAACACTGAAGCTTTCTTT.

This clonotype was observed at least ten times. The chain is built from TRBV6-1 and TRBJ1-3, with D tentatively TRBD1 (5 bases). This CDR3 region has 14 residues. V was trimmed by 6 bases and J by 1 base, leaving 10 bases between them. The germline gives CDR1 MNHNS, CDR2 SASEGT. The CDR3 protein is CASSREKSGNTIYF. The DNA of the CDR3 is TGTGCCAGCAGCAGGGAAAAATCTGGAAACACCATATATTTT.

This clonotype was picked up many times. This sequence joins TRBV19 and TRBJ1-5; D is unresolved. Germline CDR1 and CDR2: LNHDA and SQIVND (reference sequence). V lost 2 bases to trimming and J lost 3 bases, with 8 bases between them. The CDR3 consists of 14 residues. The CDR3 nucleotides are TGTGCCAGTAGTATACTCGGAGTCAATCAGCCCCAGCATTTT. This translates into CASSILGVNQPQHF.

This clonotype was seen repeatedly, ten times or more. The chain uses TRBV12-3 or TRBV12-4 and TRBJ2-7, with D unclear. V was pared by 6 bases and J by 0 bases, with 9 bases between. The CDR3 covers 13 residues. Here the CDR3 reads CASSDRTSYEQYF. CDR3 coding DNA: TGTGCCAGCAGCGACCGGACCTCCTACGAGCAGTACTTC.

This clonotype was counted many times. V is TRBV18 and J is TRBJ2-7, with 7 bases identical to TRBD1. The J segment lost 4 bases and the V segment lost 2 bases, leaving 11 bases of the junction unmatched. Looked up from germline, CDR1 is KGHSH and CDR2 is LQKENI. This CDR3 region has 16 residues. The CDR3 bases are TGTGCCAGCTCACCAGGCATCGGACAGGCCACATACGAGCAGTACTTC. Amino acids: CASSPGIGQATYEQYF.

This clonotype occurred many times. The chain couples TRBV5-4 to TRBJ1-1; D possibly corresponds to TRBD1 (5 bases). CDR1 SGHNT and CDR2 YYREEE come from the germline V gene (reference sequence). This CDR3 comprises 15 residues. Trimming removed 1 base from V and 6 bases from J, with 16 bases in between. CDR3 loop: CASSLTVAGMAEAFF. The CDR3 DNA is TGTGCCAGCAGCTTGACGGTCGCAGGGATGGCTGAAGCTTTCTTT.

This clonotype was seen repeatedly, ten times or more. This sequence joins TRBV28 and TRBJ2-5; the D gene is possibly TRBD1 (6 bases). Germline V gives CDR1 MDHEN, CDR2 SYDVKM. CDR3 length: 15 residues. V shed 4 bases and J shed 2 bases, with 14 bases lying between them. CDR3: CASSSPWQGQETQYF. CDR3 nucleotide sequence: TGTGCCAGCAGTTCCCCGTGGCAGGGGCAAGAGACCCAGTACTTC.

This chain uses TRBV6-1 with TRBJ2-7, with TRBD1 matching over 7 bases. Germline lookup yields CDR1 MNHNS and CDR2 SASEGT. CDR3 size: 15 residues. Losses at the gene ends were 1 base for V and 3 bases for J; bases not matched to a gene: 6. The chain's CDR3 is CASSEEEAGGYEQYF. The CDR3 DNA sequence: TGTGCCAGCAGTGAAGAGGAGGCAGGGGGCTACGAGCAGTACTTC.